The next 27 T cell receptor beta chains were all read from a single sample in a study of blood T cell repertoires in COVID-19. Sequencing was performed with immunoSEQ multiplex PCR; in TCRdb, only in-frame clones are kept and a portion is missing. The table shows about 55,000 clones, with approximately 84% occurring only once. The sample comprised peripheral blood. These receptors all come from a human donor in a cohort sampled during active COVID-19.

This chain uses TRBV5-1 with TRBJ2-2; D is uncertain. The germline gives CDR1 SGHRS, CDR2 YFSETQ. The CDR3 loop spans 15 amino acids. The V end was cut by 0 bases, the J end by 0 bases, with 6 bases between. CDR3 nucleotides: TGCGCCAGCAGCTTGGTCCAGTCGAACACCGGGGAGCTGTTTTTT. Amino acid sequence: CASSLVQSNTGELFF.

The chain has TRBV5-1 and TRBJ2-7, with TRBD1 matching over 7 bases. CDR1 and CDR2 (germline): SGHRS, YFSETQ. The CDR3 has 15 residues. Losses at the gene ends were 4 bases for V and 2 bases for J; bases not matched to a gene: 9. The CDR3 is CASSLGQALTYEQYF. The CDR3 DNA is TGCGCCAGCAGCCTCGGACAGGCTTTGACCTACGAGCAGTACTTC. Full variable domain (rest looked up from reference TRBV5-1 and TRBJ2-7): KAGVTQTPRYLIKTRGQQVTLSCSPISGHRSVSWYQQTPGQGLQFLFEYFSETQRNKGNFPGRFSGRQFSNSRSEMNVSTLELGDSALYLCASSLGQALTYEQYFGPGTRLTVT.

This chain links TRBV6-5 with TRBJ1-4, with D uncertain. The CDR3 consists of 15 residues. With 0 bases removed from V and 11 bases from J, the gap between germline ends came to 16 bases. The V gene's germline CDR1 is MNHEY and CDR2 SVGAGI. The CDR3 spells CASSYSRAAEGKLFF. The CDR3 bases are TGTGCCAGCAGTTACTCCCGGGCTGCTGAGGGCAAACTGTTTTTT.

The chain couples TRBV10-2 to TRBJ1-2; D not resolved. The CDR3 has 14 amino acids. Germline CDR1 reads WSHSY; CDR2 reads SAAADI. V was trimmed by 3 bases and J by 5 bases, leaving 13 bases between them. CDR3 loop: CASSDGGPGYGYTF. In DNA, the CDR3 is TGCGCCAGCAGTGACGGAGGGCCGGGTTATGGCTACACCTTC.

The chain carries TRBV12-5 and TRBJ1-2; D call uncertain. Germline lookup yields CDR1 LGHNT and CDR2 FRNRAP. This CDR3 is 13 amino acids long. V shed 1 base and J shed 7 bases, with 10 bases lying between them. The CDR3 sequence is CASGLAEAPGYTF. In nucleotides, the CDR3 is TGTGCTAGTGGTTTGGCCGAAGCCCCTGGCTACACCTTC.

The V gene is TRBV15, the J gene TRBJ1-2; TRBD1 is a possible D gene (6 bases). The CDR3 totals 14 residues. The V and J ends lost 6 bases and 0 bases respectively, with 11 bases between them. CDR1 LNHNV and CDR2 YYDKDF come from the germline V gene (reference sequence). For the CDR3, the DNA is TGTGCCACCAGGGTAGGGGGGGCTAACTATGGCTACACCTTC. Its translation is CATRVGGANYGYTF.

The chain employs TRBV12-3 or TRBV12-4 and TRBJ1-2; 9 bases line up with TRBD1. The trim removed 8 bases at V and 8 bases at J, leaving 9 bases unmatched. The CDR3 runs to 13 residues. CDR3: CASESGQGRGYTF. The CDR3 coding sequence is TGTGCCAGCGAGTCGGGACAGGGAAGAGGCTACACCTTC.

The chain carries TRBV24-1 and TRBJ2-1; 8 positions match TRBD2. J was trimmed by 8 bases and V by 3 bases; bases with no gene match: 5. CDR1 is KGHDR and CDR2 is SFDVKD in the germline V gene. The CDR3 consists of 14 residues. The CDR3 DNA follows: TGTGCCACCAGTGATCCCAGACTAGCGTATGAGCAGTTCTTC. Translating gives CATSDPRLAYEQFF.

This chain joins TRBV6-6 and TRBJ1-5, with TRBD1 matching 10 bases. The CDR3 extends over 15 amino acids. V was pared by 7 bases and J by 8 bases, with 11 bases of the junction left unmatched. Germline CDR1 and CDR2: MNHNY and SVGAGI (reference sequence). CDR3 sequence: CASNPGQGGVKPQHF. The CDR3 bases are TGTGCCAGCAACCCAGGACAGGGGGGAGTGAAGCCCCAGCATTTT.

The CDR3 region has the DNA TGTGCCAGCATTTTAACGACGGGAGTTGGGATGAAGCAGTACTTC. Protein sequence: CASILTTGVGMKQYF. The chain recombines TRBV2 with TRBJ2-7; tentative D call: TRBD2 (6 bases). CDR3 length: 15 amino acids. Trimming stripped 7 bases from V and 8 bases from J, with 24 bases between. Germline loops: CDR1 SNHLY, CDR2 FYNNEI.

This clone was recorded once. The chain combines TRBV5-5 with TRBJ2-3, with 8 bases lining up with TRBD2. The germline V gene encodes CDR1 SGHKS and CDR2 YYEKEE (reference sequence). The CDR3 has 17 amino acids. V was clipped by 1 base and J by 11 bases; unmatched bases: 18. The CDR3 sequence is CASSLRSGTSGTPGQYF. The CDR3 DNA follows: TGTGCCAGCAGCTTGCGTAGCGGGACCTCAGGCACACCCGGGCAGTATTTT.

The V gene is TRBV19, the J gene TRBJ2-3; 9 bases match TRBD2. The ends lost 5 bases at V and 0 bases at J; junction bases unmatched: 6. The CDR3 consists of 16 residues. Germline CDR1 is LNHDA and CDR2 is SQIVND (reference sequence). In DNA, the CDR3 is TGTGCCAGTAGTCGGCTAGCGGGGTCAAGCACAGATACGCAGTATTTT. Its translation: CASSRLAGSSTDTQYF.

The chain joins TRBV4-1 to TRBJ1-2, with D maybe TRBD1 (5 bases). There are 13 residues in the CDR3. Germline CDR1 and CDR2: MGHRA and YSYEKL. V lost 3 bases to trimming and J lost 6 bases, with 11 bases between them. The CDR3 spells CASSQGGYDGYTF. CDR3 nucleotide sequence: TGCGCCAGCAGCCAGGGGGGGTATGATGGCTACACCTTC.

This chain links TRBV19 with TRBJ2-2, with D unresolved. CDR3 length: 13 residues. Germline assignment: CDR1 LNHDA and CDR2 SQIVND (reference sequence). Trimming shortened V by 3 bases and J by 7 bases, and 9 bases separated the two germline ends. The CDR3 coding sequence is TGTGCCAGTAGTATCCAACTCTTCGGGGAGCTGTTTTTT. Protein product: CASSIQLFGELFF.

This chain uses TRBV24-1 with TRBJ2-3; 9 bases map to TRBD1. V shed 6 bases, J shed 5 bases, and the junction held 8 bases outside the gene matches. There are 15 residues in the CDR3. The V gene's germline CDR1 is KGHDR and CDR2 SFDVKD. CDR3 amino acids: CATSHRGQGLDTQYF. CDR3 DNA: TGTGCCACCAGTCATCGTGGACAGGGGTTAGATACGCAGTATTTT.

The chain combines TRBV5-6 with TRBJ1-4, with 8 bases aligning to TRBD1. The CDR3 totals 18 residues. The V and J ends lost 0 bases and 0 bases, in that order; junction bases with no gene match: 7. Germline assignment: CDR1 SGHDT and CDR2 YYEEEE. The DNA for the CDR3 is TGTGCCAGCAGCTTGGACAGGGGGAGGTCGGCAACTAATGAAAAACTGTTTTTT. Amino acids: CASSLDRGRSATNEKLFF.

The genes are TRBV6-5 and TRBJ2-7; tentative D call: TRBD1 (6 bases). Germline V lookup: CDR1 MNHEY, CDR2 SVGAGI. The CDR3 contains 15 residues. Deletions cut 10 bases from V and 1 base from J, with 20 bases between. CDR3 in amino acids: CATEPGAHPSYEQYF. CDR3 coding DNA: TGTGCCACCGAGCCAGGGGCCCACCCGTCCTACGAGCAGTACTTC.

The CDR3 DNA reads as TGCGCCAGCAGCCAAGATCTGACGAGGTCGGTTGCCGGCTACACCTTC. Translated: CASSQDLTRSVAGYTF. The V gene is TRBV4-3, the J gene TRBJ1-2; D gene ambiguous. V was clipped by 0 bases and J by 8 bases, with 19 bases between them. CDR3 length: 16 amino acids. Germline CDR1 and CDR2: LGHNA and YSLEER.

J is TRBJ2-5 and V is TRBV5-1; D not certain. The germline CDR1 and CDR2 sequences are SGHRS and YFSETQ. The CDR3 is made up of 16 amino acids. Trimming stripped 0 bases from V and 1 base from J, with 13 bases between. DNA for the CDR3: TGCGCCAGCAGCTTGGATTCTCTAGAGGCCCAAGAGACCCAGTACTTC. It encodes CASSLDSLEAQETQYF.

The chain uses TRBV29-1 and TRBJ2-5; 8 nucleotides line up with TRBD2. Germline lookup yields CDR1 SQVTM and CDR2 ANQGSEA. Germline trimming cut 1 base from V and 5 bases from J; bases unmatched to any gene: 12. This CDR3 contains 16 residues. The CDR3 is CSVEVGRGGKSETQYF. CDR3 coding DNA: TGCAGCGTTGAAGTCGGTCGGGGGGGCAAATCGGAGACCCAGTACTTC.

The chain uses TRBV28 and TRBJ1-2, with a tentative D call TRBD1 (6 bases). V was cut by 5 bases and J by 7 bases, with 11 bases left in between. This CDR3 is built from 12 residues. Germline V gene sequence: CDR1 MDHEN, CDR2 SYDVKM. CDR3: CASSTGIGGYTF. DNA of the CDR3: TGTGCCAGCAGTACAGGGATTGGTGGCTACACCTTC.

V is TRBV28 and J is TRBJ1-5, with a weak D call TRBD1 (5 bases). The CDR3 loop spans 11 amino acids. V lost 8 bases, J lost 16 bases, and 18 bases lay in between. The germline gives CDR1 MDHEN, CDR2 SYDVKM. This chain's CDR3 is CASGGARGRHF. DNA of the CDR3: TGTGCCAGCGGAGGGGCGCGGGGGAGACATTTT. Based on the CDR3 plus reference TRBV28 and TRBJ1-5, the full variable domain is DVKVTQSSRYLVKRTGEKVFLECVQDMDHENMFWYRQDPGLGLRLIYFSYDVKMKEKGDIPEGYSVSREKKERFSLILESASTNQTSMYLCASGGARGRHFGDGTRLSIL.

The rearrangement uses TRBV6-1 and TRBJ1-5; TRBD1 aligns across 7 bases. Losses at the gene ends were 2 bases for V and 3 bases for J; bases not matched to a gene: 10. This CDR3 is 17 amino acids long. In germline, CDR1 is MNHNS, CDR2 SASEGT. The CDR3 loop reads CASSEIRDRTYNQPQHF. Here the CDR3 DNA reads TGTGCCAGCAGTGAAATTCGGGACAGAACTTACAATCAGCCCCAGCATTTT.

CDR3: CASSLDGQVLYNEQFF. CDR3 sequence (DNA): TGTGCCAGCAGCCTGGATGGACAGGTCCTGTACAATGAGCAGTTCTTC. The rearrangement uses TRBV7-3 and TRBJ2-1; TRBD1 agrees at 7 bases. The CDR3 is made up of 16 amino acids. Looked up from germline, CDR1 is SGHTA and CDR2 is FQGTGA. The junction had 11 bases not matched to a gene; V was cut back by 5 bases and J by 4 bases.

This chain connects TRBV24-1 to TRBJ2-5; the match to TRBD2 covers 7 bases. From germline, CDR1 is KGHDR and CDR2 SFDVKD. The CDR3 loop spans 15 amino acids. V lost 12 bases to trimming and J lost 5 bases; unmatched junction nucleotides: 17. CDR3: CAVAREGPLGETQYF. The CDR3 bases are TGTGCCGTCGCGAGGGAGGGGCCGCTCGGGGAGACCCAGTACTTC.

The rearrangement links TRBV30 to TRBJ1-1; 7 bases match TRBD1. This CDR3 is built from 13 residues. J gave up 8 bases and V 4 bases, and 10 bases lay outside the gene matches. The V gene's germline CDR1 is GTSNPN and CDR2 SVGIG (reference sequence). DNA for the CDR3: TGTGCCTGGAATATCCAGGGGGGTGTGGAAGCTTTCTTT. The encoded protein is CAWNIQGGVEAFF.

The chain carries TRBV10-3 and TRBJ2-2; 10 positions match TRBD2. This CDR3 is built from 14 residues. Germline V gene lookup returns CDR1 ENHRY and CDR2 SYGVKD. V dropped 4 bases and J dropped 6; count of bases not matched to a gene: 2. The CDR3 region has the DNA TGTGCCATCAGTGGGCTAGCGGGGGCCGGGGAGCTGTTTTTT. This translates into CAISGLAGAGELFF.